The rows below give T cell receptor beta chains drawn from one sample of a study of T cells in tumors after PD-1 blockade. The protocol was immunoSEQ multiplex PCR, while the TCRdb copy is restricted to in-frame clones and leaves out a portion. The sample yields some 24,000 clones, roughly 80% seen once. Source: PBMCs, taken after anti-PD-1 treatment. Receptor source: a human donor with basal cell carcinoma. The CDR3 runs from the conserved cysteine through the conserved F or W. The D gene is left open where the match is weak. Rows give clone size only sometimes, using once, few, many, or a class for an expanded clone.

CDR3 DNA | CDR3 protein | V gene | clone size | D gene | J gene
TGCGCCAGCAGCCGGGTGGTCGGGGGCGGAACAGATACGCAGTATTTT | CASSRVVGGGTDTQYF | TRBV5-1 | NA | NA | TRBJ2-3
TGTGCCAGCAGGGGCGGACAGGGCAGAGCTGAAGCTTTCTTT | CASRGGQGRAEAFF | TRBV2 | once | TRBD1 | TRBJ1-1
TGTGCCAGCAGCTTAAGGTCACCCCTCCACTTT | CASSLRSPLHF | TRBV27 | NA | NA | TRBJ1-6
TGTGCCATCCAACGGGGACTAGTGGAGACCCAGTACTTC | CAIQRGLVETQYF | TRBV10-3 | NA | TRBD2 | TRBJ2-5
TGTGCTAGCAGCTTCAGCGTATCACCACAAGAGACCCAGTACTTC | CASSFSVSPQETQYF | TRBV7-7 | few | NA | TRBJ2-5
TGTGCCAGCAGCTTAGTTCCCGCGAACACTGAAGCTTTCTTT | CASSLVPANTEAFF | TRBV7-9 | NA | NA | TRBJ1-1
TGTGCCAGCAGTGCCAATTGGGGAACTGGGGCCAACGTCCTGACTTTC | CASSANWGTGANVLTF | TRBV6-1 | few | NA | TRBJ2-6
TGTGCCAGCAGCTCACCCGGACAGGCCGTCCTGACTTTC | CASSSPGQAVLTF | TRBV7-9 | NA | TRBD1 | TRBJ2-6
TGCGCCAGCAGCGCCGGACAGGGGGCTGACGAGCAGTACTTC | CASSAGQGADEQYF | TRBV5-1 | NA | TRBD1 | TRBJ2-7
TGCGCCAGCAGCCAAGGATTCGGGACAGGGAACAATGAGCAGTTCTTC | CASSQGFGTGNNEQFF | TRBV5-1 | NA | TRBD1 | TRBJ2-1
TGTGCCTGGACAAATACGTACGAGCAGTACTTC | CAWTNTYEQYF | TRBV30 | NA | NA | TRBJ2-7
TGTGCCAGCAGCCAAGAAGTTGGACAGGGGTATCAGCCCCAGCATTTT | CASSQEVGQGYQPQHF | TRBV4-2 | NA | TRBD1 | TRBJ1-5
TGTGCCAGCAGCCAGGTCGGGACTGAATATGACTATGGCTACACCTTC | CASSQVGTEYDYGYTF | TRBV3-1/TRBV3-2 | NA | NA | TRBJ1-2
TGTGCCAGTAGTACCTCGAGGCGCCGATCCTCAGACACCGGGGAGCTGTTTTTT | CASSTSRRRSSDTGELFF | TRBV19 | NA | NA | TRBJ2-2
TGTGCCAGCTCAAGTCAGTTGAACACTGAAGCTTTCTTT | CASSSQLNTEAFF | TRBV27 | NA | NA | TRBJ1-1
TGTGCCAGCAGTTTAGGAGACTCCAGCCAAGCTTTCTTT | CASSLGDSSQAFF | TRBV6-5 | NA | NA | TRBJ1-1
TGTGCTAGCAGCCCACTAGCGGGGGTGGCAGATACGCAGTATTTT | CASSPLAGVADTQYF | TRBV7-7 | NA | TRBD2 | TRBJ2-3
TGTGCCAGCAGCGAACTAGCTTACAATGAGCAGTTCTTC | CASSELAYNEQFF | TRBV12-3/TRBV12-4 | NA | NA | TRBJ2-1
TGTGCCAGCAGTTCTCCGGGACTAGCGGGGAGAGGCGAGCAGTACTTC | CASSSPGLAGRGEQYF | TRBV2 | NA | TRBD2 | TRBJ2-7
TGCGCCAGCAGCCTGGGGATGAGGGTGGGGACCGATACGCAGTATTTT | CASSLGMRVGTDTQYF | TRBV5-1 | NA | NA | TRBJ2-3
TGTGCCAGTAGTCGCCGAGAGCGGGGGGTTCAAGATACGCAGTATTTT | CASSRRERGVQDTQYF | TRBV19 | NA | TRBD2 | TRBJ2-3
TGTGCCAGCACCCTCGGCAGGGGGGCGAACACTGAAGCTTTCTTT | CASTLGRGANTEAFF | TRBV2 | NA | TRBD1 | TRBJ1-1
TGTGCCAGCAGCCGCCCAGCCCTAGCGGGGCCCCCGGGGGAGCAGTACTTC | CASSRPALAGPPGEQYF | TRBV3-1/TRBV3-2 | few | TRBD2 | TRBJ2-7
TGTGCCAGCAGCTCCCAAGGGAAAGATACGCAGTATTTT | CASSSQGKDTQYF | TRBV7-3 | NA | NA | TRBJ2-3
TGTGCCAGCTCGGGACTAGCGGGGGCAGAGACCCAGTACTTC | CASSGLAGAETQYF | TRBV7-6 | NA | TRBD2 | TRBJ2-5
TGTGCCAGCAGCGAGGGACCAACTAATGAAAAACTGTTTTTT | CASSEGPTNEKLFF | TRBV13 | NA | NA | TRBJ1-4
TGTGCCAGCAGCCAAGGGGGCTATGGCTACACCTTC | CASSQGGYGYTF | TRBV14 | NA | NA | TRBJ1-2
TGTGCCAGCAGCGCCGGTCAGGGACCCCACGAGCAGTACTTC | CASSAGQGPHEQYF | TRBV9 | NA | NA | TRBJ2-7
TGTGCCACCAGCAGAGGAACAGGGATAGAGACCCAGTACTTC | CATSRGTGIETQYF | TRBV15 | NA | NA | TRBJ2-5
TGTGCCAGCACCCAGTGGATGTGGGACAGGGGGGACTACGAGCAGTACTTC | CASTQWMWDRGDYEQYF | TRBV11-2 | NA | TRBD1 | TRBJ2-7
TGTGCGGACAGCCCTGCTGGGGACATTCAGTACTTC | CADSPAGDIQYF | TRBV2 | once | NA | TRBJ2-4
TGTGCCAGCAGTCAAAGCTCCTACGAGCAGTACTTC | CASSQSSYEQYF | TRBV25-1 | NA | NA | TRBJ2-7
TGTGCCTGGAGTGGGTGGGACAGGGCGAACACTGAAGCTTTCTTT | CAWSGWDRANTEAFF | TRBV30 | NA | TRBD1 | TRBJ1-1
TGTGCCAGCAGCTTGGGGGTAGCGGGCCCTACCGGGGAGCTGTTTTTT | CASSLGVAGPTGELFF | TRBV5-6 | NA | TRBD2 | TRBJ2-2
TGTGCCTGGAGCCAGGGGGGGCGCGATCGGTCACCCCTCCACTTT | CAWSQGGRDRSPLHF | TRBV30 | NA | TRBD1 | TRBJ1-6
TGTGCCAGCCATCTGGGGGGGCCCCAAGAGACCCAGTACTTC | CASHLGGPQETQYF | TRBV6-6 | once | NA | TRBJ2-5
TGTGCCAGCAGTCCCCGGACAGTCTACGAGCAGTACTTC | CASSPRTVYEQYF | TRBV12-3/TRBV12-4 | NA | NA | TRBJ2-7
TGTGCCAGCAGCTTTGACGGATTAGGTGAAAAACTGTTTTTT | CASSFDGLGEKLFF | TRBV5-6 | NA | NA | TRBJ1-4
TGTGCCAGCAGTTACCGGGGACTCCAATACGAGCAGTACTTC | CASSYRGLQYEQYF | TRBV6-6 | NA | NA | TRBJ2-7
TGTGCCAGCAGCCGCGGACTAGCGGGAAGCTCCTACGAGCAGTACTTC | CASSRGLAGSSYEQYF | TRBV3-1/TRBV3-2 | NA | TRBD2 | TRBJ2-7
TGTGCCAGCAGCGGTAGCCTGGGGGAGACCCAGTACTTC | CASSGSLGETQYF | TRBV9 | NA | NA | TRBJ2-5
TGTGCCAGCAGCGGCCTTGGGACGGGGGGAGGCTACACCTTC | CASSGLGTGGGYTF | TRBV3-1/TRBV3-2 | few | NA | TRBJ1-2